This T cell receptor (beta chain) originates from a study of CD8+CD57+ T cells in acquired aplastic anemia. Germline-derived CDR1 and CDR2 are DFQATT and SNEGSKA (reference sequence). This CDR3 is built from 15 residues. Trimming took 6 bases from V and 6 from J; bases not matched to a gene: 12. This clonotype was picked up many times. Both TCR beta VDJ combination and CDR3 sequence profiling were carried out. Genomic DNA was the template for this profiling. TCRdb recomputed calls from the reads with MiXCR, one row per CDR3 protein. Among some 200,000 distinct CDR3 sequences, under 50% were seen once, and the ten largest hold about 1.7%. By flow cytometry, patients selected for sequencing had shown an expansion of CD8+CD57+ cells. The enrolled patients all had severe acquired aplastic anemia.

The J gene is TRBJ1-5, the V gene TRBV20-1; 9 bases are a match to TRBD1. The source of this sequence is a human donor with aplastic anemia. Material: sorted CD4+, CD8+, or CD8+CD57+ T cells (not recorded which) from PBMCs. The chain's CDR3 is CSARPPTGGTQPQHF. The CDR3 DNA reads TGCAGTGCCAGACCCCCCACAGGGGGCACTCAGCCCCAGCATTTT.